These 9 T cell receptor beta chains were all obtained from the same sample, sequenced in a study of CD8+CD57+ T cells in acquired aplastic anemia. Researchers used genomic DNA as the template to profile TCR beta VDJ and CDR3. TCRdb re-derived calls from the reads in MiXCR, one entry per CDR3 protein. The sample lists more than 100,000 distinct CDR3 sequences, around 48% seen once, with around 2.3% in the top ten. Sequences were obtained from sorted CD4+, CD8+, or CD8+CD57+ T cells (not recorded which) from PBMCs. The receptors come from a human donor in good health, serving as a control.

The chain is built from TRBV20-1 and TRBJ1-2; 9 bases map to TRBD1. Losses at the gene ends were 3 bases for V and 4 bases for J; bases not matched to a gene: 12. The CDR3 has 16 amino acids. Germline loops: CDR1 DFQATT, CDR2 SNEGSKA (reference sequence). CDR3 DNA sequence: TGCAGTGCTAGCCCCCGGGACAGGGATGTTAGCTATGGCTACACCTTC. Translating it yields CSASPRDRDVSYGYTF.

Details on this clonotype: This clone may be a read error of a much larger clone one base away. The chain's CDR3 is CASSQDWVRGARGYGYTF. The CDR3 region has the DNA TGCGCCAGCAGCCAAGATTGGGTGAGGGGGGCCAGGGGCTATGGCTACACCTTC. The V and J genes are TRBV4-3 and TRBJ1-2, with a weak D call TRBD1 (6 bases). Germline CDR1 LGHNA, CDR2 YSLEER. Trimming took off 0 bases at V and 4 bases at J, with 21 bases between the two ends. The CDR3 contains 18 residues.

The table lists this clonotype with a count of one. This may be a read error, as it is one base from a much larger clone. This chain uses TRBV12-3 or TRBV12-4 with TRBJ2-2; D might be TRBD1 (6 bases). There are 14 residues in the CDR3. In DNA form, the CDR3 reads TGTGCCAGCAGTCCGTACAGGGCTACCGGGGAGCTGGTTTTT. It encodes CASSPYRATGELVF.

This chain joins TRBV29-1 and TRBJ2-7, with 11 bases lining up with TRBD1. With 5 bases clipped from V and 4 bases from J, the junction kept 4 bases outside the gene matches. CDR3 size: 13 residues. Germline-derived CDR1 and CDR2 are SQVTM and ANQGSEA. CDR3 in amino acids: CSVRTGGAYEQYF. CDR3 bases: TGCAGCGTTCGGACAGGGGGCGCGTACGAGCAGTACTTC.

Comments on this clonotype: Mismatch with germline at one junction end may stem from a read error. The gene calls are TRBV19 and TRBJ1-1, with D possibly being TRBD1 (5 bases). The CDR3 has 15 residues. The germline V gene encodes CDR1 LNHDA and CDR2 SQIVND (reference sequence). CDR3 in DNA: TGTGCCAGTTGTATAGAGGGGTCGACTAACACTGGAGCTTTCTTT. Its translation is CASCIEGSTNTGAFF.

A few counts support this clonotype. CDR3 DNA sequence: TGTGCCAGCTCACCTACAGGGGGGGCTTCGAGGGATACGCAGTATTTT. This translates into CASSPTGGASRDTQYF. The chain combines TRBV18 with TRBJ2-3; possibly TRBD1 for D (8 bases). Deletions cut 3 bases from V and 6 bases from J, with 19 bases between. Germline V gene data show CDR1 as KGHSH and CDR2 as LQKENI. The CDR3 is 16 amino acids.

The chain is built from TRBV11-2 and TRBJ2-2, with D possibly matching TRBD2 (5 bases). Germline loops: CDR1 SGHAT, CDR2 FQNNGV. V was clipped by 0 bases and J by 2 bases, with 13 bases between them. The CDR3 covers 17 residues. CDR3 sequence (DNA): TGTGCCAGCAGCTTAGATCATCGGGGAGTTAACACCGGGGAGCTGTTTTTT. This sequence encodes CASSLDHRGVNTGELFF.

J is TRBJ1-1 and V is TRBV19, with D maybe TRBD1 (5 bases). The CDR3 length is 14 residues. Between the trimmed V and J ends, which lost 6 bases and 2 bases, there was a span of 13 bases. Germline V gene sequence: CDR1 LNHDA, CDR2 SQIVND (reference sequence). The CDR3 protein is CASRIPQDNTEAFF. The CDR3 bases are TGTGCCAGTAGAATTCCACAGGATAACACTGAAGCTTTCTTT.

Points on this clonotype: A much more abundant neighbour one base away suggests this may be a read error. This rearrangement joins TRBV7-3 to TRBJ2-7; 9 nucleotides align to TRBD1. CDR1 and CDR2 from the germline V gene are SGHTA and FQGTGA. The CDR3 is made up of 14 amino acids. Losses at the gene ends were 5 bases for V and 6 bases for J; bases not matched to a gene: 8. The chain's CDR3 is CASSRGQGVGEQYF. The CDR3 region has the DNA TGTGCCAGCAGCCGGGGACAGGGAGTAGGCGAGCAGTACTTC.